This T cell receptor beta chain was observed in a study of blood T cell repertoires in COVID-19 (dated by TCRdb to 2018 to 2020). Context from the whole study: The collaborator samples originated in the United States, Italy and Spain and spanned the acute and convalescent phases of COVID-19. The prospective study material was composed of cDNA or gDNA derived from T cells, B-cell-depleted T cells, or PBMCs. Deeply sampled blood TCRbeta repertoires from subjects exposed to, actively infected with, or recovered from COVID-19 were included in the dataset. The repertoires were released in a freely available public database intended as a resource for research on the immune response to SARS-CoV-2. The samples were drawn from two sources: the first 160 participants of the ongoing ImmuneRACE study, and 1,000 to 1,500 subjects contributed by 6 global collaborators. A de-identified subject ID, COVID-19 status, age in years and sex were almost always included in the sample metadata. Where HLA class I and class II types were available, the types were taken from metadata supplied by the sample provider, not from assay-based typing. What the research found in general, with its limitations: The amount of clinical and demographic metadata varied by source and participant and was provided uncurated.

The CDR1 and CDR2 encoded by the germline V gene are KGHDR and SFDVKD. The CDR3, from cysteine to phenylalanine, totals 17 residues. The only DNA kept is the CDR3, 51 bases in frame from the first base. Compared with germline, V lacks 4 bases and J lacks 10 bases; bases without a gene match: 11. Whole blood was collected in K2EDTA tubes by collaborating institutions according to the institutions' own protocols. For TCRbeta analysis, collaborators shipped samples as frozen whole blood, isolated PBMCs, or DNA extracted from either of those sample types. TCRbeta CDR3 regions were amplified from genomic DNA using the immunoSEQ Assay, a bias-controlled multiplex PCR. As for how the authors treated the data: Within the assay, amplification of reference gene primers was used to estimate how many nucleated cells each sample contained. To quantify the absolute abundance of each unique TCRbeta CDR3 rearrangement, sequence reads were collapsed and filtered. Productive Simpson clonality was computed per sample as the square root of Simpson's diversity index over productive rearrangements. The clones in this table, taken by TCRdb from immuneACCESS, are in-frame only. Not every clone is retained; where verified, under half of the shortfall comes from an unresolved V gene, and the cause of the rest is unknown. Clone size and V and J calls were adopted from that table, with D and trimming inferred from the DNA. Present in this sample are around 160,000 clones, 88% of which were seen just once. Roughly 2.1% of the sample comes from the top ten.

In regard to this clone: Its antigen specificity is not known. No per-base quality is available; no much larger clone lies one base away.

This TCR came from a human donor in a cohort sampled during active COVID-19. Sequenced: peripheral blood. The chain uses TRBV24-1 and TRBJ2-1; 14 nucleotides in the junction match TRBD2. The CDR3 protein is CATSDKGRLAGGYEQFF. The DNA reads as follows: TGTGCCACCAGTGACAAAGGCCGACTAGCGGGAGGGTACGAGCAGTTCTTC.